Below, 15 T cell receptor beta chains from the same sample are listed, as sequenced in a study of blood T cell repertoires in COVID-19 (dated by TCRdb to about 2020). Libraries were built with the immunoSEQ multiplex PCR assay. Held by TCRdb, this immuneACCESS table contains in-frame sequences only and omits some clones. Under half of the omission traces to an unresolved V gene where checked; the cause of the rest is unknown. The sample yields under 200,000 clones; roughly 90% were counted once. The ten largest clones capture more than 6.5% of the sample. The specimen sequenced was PBMCs or T cells enriched from blood (not recorded which). The source of these receptors is a woman aged 50 to 65 who had recovered from COVID-19.

This sequence joins TRBV19 and TRBJ1-1, with a weak D call TRBD1 (5 bases). Germline CDR1 LNHDA, CDR2 SQIVND (reference sequence). The length of the CDR3 is 11 residues. Trimming stripped 9 bases from V and 6 bases from J, with 11 bases between. The CDR3: CASGGLAEAFF. Written as DNA, the CDR3 is TGTGCCAGCGGGGGGTTAGCTGAAGCTTTCTTT.

V is TRBV7-2 and J is TRBJ2-2; 7 nucleotides match TRBD1. Germline assignment: CDR1 SGHTA and CDR2 FQGNSA. V dropped 8 bases and J dropped 3; count of bases not matched to a gene: 3. This CDR3 has 13 residues. CDR3 nucleotide sequence: TGTGCCAGCGGCAGGGGGTACACCGGGGAGCTGTTTTTT. This sequence encodes CASGRGYTGELFF. The variable domain in full, completed from reference TRBV7-2 and TRBJ2-2, reads GAGVSQSPSNKVTEKGKDVELRCDPISGHTALYWYRQSLGQGLEFLIYFQGNSAPDKSGLPSDRFSAERTGGSVSTLTIQRTQQEDSAVYLCASGRGYTGELFFGEGSRLTVL.

This sequence joins TRBV6-6 and TRBJ1-5; 7 nucleotides agree with TRBD1. J lost 2 bases, V lost 6 bases, and 7 bases had no gene match. Germline assignment: CDR1 MNHNY and CDR2 SVGAGI (reference sequence). The CDR3 has 15 residues. CDR3 protein: CASRGTEGGNQPQHF. DNA of the CDR3: TGTGCCAGCAGGGGGACAGAGGGTGGCAATCAGCCCCAGCATTTT.

Only a few counts were recorded for this clone. The V and J genes are TRBV19 and TRBJ2-5, with 7 bases matching TRBD2. Germline loops: CDR1 LNHDA, CDR2 SQIVND (reference sequence). With V trimmed by 1 base and J by 2 bases, 1 base remained unmatched. The CDR3 has 14 amino acids. The CDR3 DNA reads as TGTGCCAGTAGTATAGGCGGGGGACAAGAGACCCAGTACTTC. It codes for CASSIGGGQETQYF.

V gene TRBV3-1 (or the pseudogene TRBV3-2) combines with J gene TRBJ2-3, with 10 positions matching TRBD2. CDR3 length: 18 residues. Losses at the gene ends were 1 base for V and 0 bases for J; bases not matched to a gene: 7. In germline, CDR1 is LGHDT, CDR2 YNNKEL (reference sequence). The CDR3 here is CASSQGLAGEISTDTQYF. Written as DNA, the CDR3 is TGTGCCAGCAGCCAAGGGCTAGCGGGGGAGATAAGCACAGATACGCAGTATTTT.

V gene TRBV3-1 (or the pseudogene TRBV3-2) combines with J gene TRBJ1-1; 7 bases are a match to TRBD1. This CDR3 comprises 15 residues. Germline lookup yields CDR1 LGHDT and CDR2 YNNKEL (reference sequence). Germline trimming cut 0 bases from V and 3 bases from J; bases unmatched to any gene: 4. The CDR3 DNA reads as TGTGCCAGCAGCCAAGATGGGCAGGGGGACACTGAAGCTTTCTTT. Translation: CASSQDGQGDTEAFF.

This clone was counted only a few times. The chain uses TRBV30 and TRBJ2-7; possible D gene TRBD1, 5 bases. Trimming removed 1 base from V and 6 bases from J, with 13 bases in between. The CDR3 runs 13 residues. Germline V gene data show CDR1 as GTSNPN and CDR2 as SVGIG (reference sequence). CDR3: CAWSELGPGEQYF. The DNA for the CDR3 is TGTGCCTGGAGTGAACTGGGGCCGGGCGAGCAGTACTTC.

Only a few counts were recorded for this clone. This chain links TRBV12-3 or TRBV12-4 with TRBJ1-4, with unresolved D. Trimming cost V 7 bases and J 6 bases, with 12 bases left between them. This CDR3 contains 13 residues. The CDR3 DNA reads TGTGCCAGCACCCCCCGGGGTGATGAAAAACTGTTTTTT. It is translated as CASTPRGDEKLFF.

V usage is TRBV6-5 and J usage is TRBJ1-1; 8 nucleotides align to TRBD1. CDR1 MNHEY and CDR2 SVGAGI come from the germline V gene. The junction had 9 bases not matched to a gene; V was cut back by 2 bases and J by 4 bases. The CDR3 contains 16 residues. The CDR3 is CASSYVQGAGLTEAFF. DNA of the CDR3: TGTGCCAGCAGTTACGTCCAGGGGGCGGGACTCACTGAAGCTTTCTTT.

This clone has a single count. V usage is TRBV6-5 and J usage is TRBJ1-1; a weak D match, TRBD1 (6 bases). The germline V and J ends were trimmed by 8 bases and 3 bases, with 13 bases remaining between them. The CDR3 has 13 residues. Germline V gives CDR1 MNHEY, CDR2 SVGAGI. This CDR3 is CASAVKGDTEAFF. The CDR3 nucleotides are TGTGCCAGCGCGGTTAAGGGGGACACTGAAGCTTTCTTT.

The rearrangement joins TRBV7-3 to TRBJ2-2, with 10 bases that match TRBD2. The CDR3 spans 16 residues. CDR1 is SGHTA, CDR2 FQGTGA, per germline. After removal of 5 bases from V and 5 bases from J, the junction contained 8 bases not matched to a gene. The CDR3 reads CASSELAGATTGELFF. In DNA form, the CDR3 reads TGTGCCAGCAGCGAGCTAGCGGGGGCAACAACCGGGGAGCTGTTTTTT.

This sequence joins TRBV3-1 (or the pseudogene TRBV3-2) and TRBJ2-3; D call uncertain. V dropped 7 bases and J dropped 4 bases, with 9 bases sitting between them. The CDR3 runs to 12 residues. Germline CDR1 reads LGHDT; CDR2 reads YNNKEL (reference sequence). The CDR3 reads CASKAGSDTQYF. The CDR3 DNA follows: TGTGCCAGCAAGGCAGGCTCAGATACGCAGTATTTT.

The V call is TRBV6-2 or TRBV6-3, the J call TRBJ1-1, with a weak D call TRBD1 (6 bases). V lost 6 bases, J lost 6 bases, and 17 bases lay in between. CDR1 is MNHEY and CDR2 is SVGEGT in the germline V gene. The CDR3 has 14 residues. The CDR3 nucleotides read TGTGCCAGCAGCCATCTCCGACAGGCTCCTGAAGCTTTCTTT. Protein product: CASSHLRQAPEAFF.

The chain carries TRBV27 and TRBJ1-2; 12 nucleotides agree with TRBD1. V trimming: 5 bases; J trimming: 2 bases; junction bases outside the gene matches: 18. The germline gives CDR1 MNHEY, CDR2 SMNVEV (reference sequence). CDR3 length: 20 amino acids. This CDR3 is CASSVYPVGTGGLENYGYTF. The CDR3 nucleotides read TGTGCCAGCAGTGTATATCCGGTAGGGACAGGGGGCCTTGAGAACTATGGCTACACCTTC.

The count of this clone is one. The chain uses TRBV7-9 and TRBJ2-5; 7 nucleotides agree with TRBD1. The CDR3 covers 15 residues. The germline CDR1 and CDR2 sequences are SEHNR and FQNEAQ (reference sequence). V lost 2 bases and J lost 2; bases outside the gene matches: 5. The CDR3, as DNA: TGTGCCAGCAGCTTACTGGGACAGTGGCAAGAGACCCAGTACTTC. This translates into CASSLLGQWQETQYF.